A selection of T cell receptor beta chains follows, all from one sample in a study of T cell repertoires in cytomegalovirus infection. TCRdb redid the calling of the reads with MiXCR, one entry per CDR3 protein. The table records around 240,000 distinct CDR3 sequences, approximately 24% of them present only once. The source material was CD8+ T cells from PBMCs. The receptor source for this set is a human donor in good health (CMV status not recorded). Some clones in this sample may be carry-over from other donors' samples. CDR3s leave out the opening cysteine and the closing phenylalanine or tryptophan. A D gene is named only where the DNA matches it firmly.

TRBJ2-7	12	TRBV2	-	ASSGTTSSYEQY
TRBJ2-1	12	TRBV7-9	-	ASSSRIGNNEQF
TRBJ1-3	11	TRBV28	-	ASSDTSGNTIY
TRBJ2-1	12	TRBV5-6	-	ASIIARVHNEQF
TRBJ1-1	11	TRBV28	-	ASRITGNTEAF
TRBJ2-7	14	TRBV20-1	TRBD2	SARSKRGGLHREQY
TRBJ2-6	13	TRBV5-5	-	ASSSRGPGANVLT
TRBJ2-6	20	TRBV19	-	ASSPYDIYRDLHISRANVLT
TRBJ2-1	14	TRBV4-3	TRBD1	ASSHRATGGHDEQF
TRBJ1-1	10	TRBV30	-	AWSSMNTEAF
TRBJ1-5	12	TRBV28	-	ASNPRMANQPQH
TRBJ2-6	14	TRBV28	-	ASSLFFQSGANVLT
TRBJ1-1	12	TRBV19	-	ASSAGGQSSEAF